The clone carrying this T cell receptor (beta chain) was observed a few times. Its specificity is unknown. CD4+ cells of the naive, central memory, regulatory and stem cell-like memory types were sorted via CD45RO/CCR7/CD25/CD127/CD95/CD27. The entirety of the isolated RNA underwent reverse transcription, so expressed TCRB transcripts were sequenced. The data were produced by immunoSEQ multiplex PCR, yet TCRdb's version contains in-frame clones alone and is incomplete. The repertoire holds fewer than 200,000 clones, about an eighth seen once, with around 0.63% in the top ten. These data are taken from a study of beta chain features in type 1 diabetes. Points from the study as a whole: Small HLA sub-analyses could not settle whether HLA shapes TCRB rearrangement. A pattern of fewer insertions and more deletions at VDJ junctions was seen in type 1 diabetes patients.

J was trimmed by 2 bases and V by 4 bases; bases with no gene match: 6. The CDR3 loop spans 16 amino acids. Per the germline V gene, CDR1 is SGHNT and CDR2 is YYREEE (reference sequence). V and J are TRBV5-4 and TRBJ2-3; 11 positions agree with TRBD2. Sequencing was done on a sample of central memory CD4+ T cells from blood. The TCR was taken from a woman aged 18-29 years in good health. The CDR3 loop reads CASSIKLAGDTDTQYF. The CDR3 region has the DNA TGTGCCAGCAGCATCAAACTAGCGGGGGACACAGATACGCAGTATTTT.